These T cell receptor beta chains were read from a single sample in a study of T cells in Graves' hyperthyroidism and ophthalmopathy. TCRdb analysed the multiplex PCR reads with MiXCR anew, one entry per CDR3 protein. The sample lists about 640,000 distinct CDR3 sequences, less than 25% occurring once. Sequencing was done on a sample of blood. These receptors came from a young man with Graves' ophthalmopathy. CDR3s include the opening cysteine and the closing phenylalanine or tryptophan. The D gene is left open where the match is weak. Part of the rows lack a size; the others show once, few, many or a class for expanded clones.

J gene: TRBJ2-5
clone size: NA
V gene: TRBV28
D gene: NA
CDR3 DNA: TGTGCCAGCAGCCTCGATCTAGCGAGAGAGACCCAGTACTTC
CDR3 protein: CASSLDLARETQYF

J gene: TRBJ2-7
clone size: NA
V gene: TRBV20-1
D gene: TRBD1
CDR3 DNA: TGCAGTGCTACCAACAGGGGGTGGCTCACGGACGAGCAGTACTTC
CDR3 protein: CSATNRGWLTDEQYF

J gene: TRBJ2-3
clone size: many
V gene: TRBV27
D gene: TRBD2
CDR3 DNA: TGTGCCAGCAGTCCCCTATCCCATCTAGCGGGAACCCGGGAAGCAGATACGCAGTATTTT
CDR3 protein: CASSPLSHLAGTREADTQYF

J gene: TRBJ2-7
clone size: NA
V gene: TRBV10-3
D gene: NA
CDR3 DNA: TGTGCCATCAGTGATGCAGGGACCGAGCAGTACTTC
CDR3 protein: CAISDAGTEQYF

J gene: TRBJ2-1
clone size: NA
V gene: TRBV27
D gene: TRBD2
CDR3 DNA: TGTGCCAGCCGACTGGGGACTAGCGGTTACAATGAGCAGTTCTTC
CDR3 protein: CASRLGTSGYNEQFF

J gene: TRBJ2-1
clone size: NA
V gene: TRBV5-1
D gene: TRBD2
CDR3 DNA: TGCGCCAGCAGTCCGAAGGGGCGGGAGGTCTACAATGAGCAGTTCTTC
CDR3 protein: CASSPKGREVYNEQFF

J gene: TRBJ1-6
clone size: NA
V gene: TRBV6-2/TRBV6-3
D gene: TRBD1
CDR3 DNA: TGTGCCAGCAGTACAGGACAGGGGGATAATTCACCCCTCCACTTT
CDR3 protein: CASSTGQGDNSPLHF

J gene: TRBJ2-2
clone size: NA
V gene: TRBV10-2
D gene: NA
CDR3 DNA: TGCGCCAGCAGTGAGTCTGGCCCTGAGGTGGTGTCGACCGGGGAGCTGTTTTTT
CDR3 protein: CASSESGPEVVSTGELFF

J gene: TRBJ2-7
clone size: few
V gene: TRBV5-1
D gene: NA
CDR3 DNA: TGCGCCAGCAGCTTGCACTTAGATTCTCAGCGGTCGGGGGAGCAGTACTTC
CDR3 protein: CASSLHLDSQRSGEQYF

J gene: TRBJ2-5
clone size: few
V gene: TRBV15
D gene: TRBD1
CDR3 DNA: TGTGCCACCAGCGGTGGACAGGGGTATCAAGAGACCCAGTGCTTC
CDR3 protein: CATSGGQGYQETQCF

J gene: TRBJ2-1
clone size: many
V gene: TRBV5-1
D gene: TRBD2
CDR3 DNA: TGCGCCAGCAGCTCAGGCGGGAGCTCCTACAATGAGCAGTTCTTC
CDR3 protein: CASSSGGSSYNEQFF

J gene: TRBJ1-6
clone size: few
V gene: TRBV9
D gene: NA
CDR3 DNA: TGTGCCAGCAGCGTAGAGTACGTTCCCGGAGGTGGCTCCTATAATTCACCCCTCCACTTT
CDR3 protein: CASSVEYVPGGGSYNSPLHF

J gene: TRBJ2-1
clone size: few
V gene: TRBV19
D gene: NA
CDR3 DNA: TGTGCCAGTACCCTTGGCGGGCGCTACAATGAGCAGTTCTTC
CDR3 protein: CASTLGGRYNEQFF

J gene: TRBJ1-1
clone size: many
V gene: TRBV12-3/TRBV12-4
D gene: NA
CDR3 DNA: TGTGCCCAGAGGTCCCGGGCCGCCAAGGTTCGCACTGAAGCTTTCTTT
CDR3 protein: CAQRSRAAKVRTEAFF

J gene: TRBJ2-3
clone size: few
V gene: TRBV20-1
D gene: TRBD1
CDR3 DNA: TGCAGTGCTCTGAGCGGACAGGACCTCACAGATACGCAGTATTTT
CDR3 protein: CSALSGQDLTDTQYF

J gene: TRBJ1-5
clone size: NA
V gene: TRBV12-3/TRBV12-4
D gene: TRBD1
CDR3 DNA: TGTGCCAGCAGATCAGGGGGAAACAGCAATCAGCCCCAGCATTTT
CDR3 protein: CASRSGGNSNQPQHF

J gene: TRBJ2-1
clone size: NA
V gene: TRBV9
D gene: TRBD2
CDR3 DNA: TGTGCCACCAAGACAGCCCTGAGTAGCGGGAGGGGAGATGAGCAGTTCTTC
CDR3 protein: CATKTALSSGRGDEQFF

J gene: TRBJ2-3
clone size: NA
V gene: TRBV20-1
D gene: NA
CDR3 DNA: TGCAGTGCGTATCTGACTCTTACTAGCACAGATACGCAGTATTTT
CDR3 protein: CSAYLTLTSTDTQYF

J gene: TRBJ2-3
clone size: many
V gene: TRBV28
D gene: TRBD2
CDR3 DNA: TGTGCCAGCAGGGGGGTTCTAAGCGGGGGGGGCACAGATACGCAGTATTTT
CDR3 protein: CASRGVLSGGGTDTQYF

J gene: TRBJ1-2
clone size: few
V gene: TRBV24-1
D gene: NA
CDR3 DNA: TGTGCCACCAGTGATTTAGGTATAAACTATGGCTACACCTTC
CDR3 protein: CATSDLGINYGYTF

J gene: TRBJ2-1
clone size: NA
V gene: TRBV29-1
D gene: TRBD2
CDR3 DNA: TGCAGCGCCCACCCCGGGGGGGACGAGCAGTTCTTC
CDR3 protein: CSAHPGGDEQFF

J gene: TRBJ2-1
clone size: NA
V gene: TRBV6-2/TRBV6-3
D gene: TRBD2
CDR3 DNA: TGTGCCAGCAATAGCGGGAGAACTAACTACAATGAGCAGTTCTTC
CDR3 protein: CASNSGRTNYNEQFF

J gene: TRBJ2-1
clone size: NA
V gene: TRBV4-1
D gene: TRBD2
CDR3 DNA: TGCGCCAGCAGCCACCCTAGCGGGAGGGCCCTCTACAATGAGCAGTTCTTC
CDR3 protein: CASSHPSGRALYNEQFF

J gene: TRBJ2-7
clone size: NA
V gene: TRBV27
D gene: NA
CDR3 DNA: TGTGCCAGCAGTTCGCGGGTTATCCAAGGATACGAGCAGTACTTC
CDR3 protein: CASSSRVIQGYEQYF

J gene: TRBJ2-7
clone size: few
V gene: TRBV24-1
D gene: NA
CDR3 DNA: TGTGCCACCAGTGATGGGGACGGAGCCTACGAGCAGTACTTC
CDR3 protein: CATSDGDGAYEQYF

J gene: TRBJ2-1
clone size: many
V gene: TRBV5-1
D gene: TRBD2
CDR3 DNA: TGCGCCAGCAGCGTAAGACTAGCGGCGGACCCTTTCGATGAGCAGTTCTTC
CDR3 protein: CASSVRLAADPFDEQFF

J gene: TRBJ2-7
clone size: many
V gene: TRBV7-9
D gene: TRBD1
CDR3 DNA: TGTGCCAGCAGCTTCTCGCGGGGACAGGGAAACTACGAGCAGTACTTC
CDR3 protein: CASSFSRGQGNYEQYF

J gene: TRBJ2-1
clone size: NA
V gene: TRBV6-2/TRBV6-3
D gene: TRBD2
CDR3 DNA: TGTGCCAGCAGTTACCCAGGACTAGCGGCCTACAATGAGCAGTTCTTC
CDR3 protein: CASSYPGLAAYNEQFF

J gene: TRBJ2-7
clone size: NA
V gene: TRBV9
D gene: TRBD1
CDR3 DNA: TGTGCCAGCAGCGTAGTAGGGGGCGCCGAGCAGTACTTC
CDR3 protein: CASSVVGGAEQYF